This T cell receptor beta chain came from a study of T cells after yellow fever vaccination. Study summary: SMART-Seq v4 Ultra Low Input prepared libraries from low-cell fractions. Study-wide results and caveats: Clones that expanded after primary vaccination mostly reappeared after the booster (roughly 96% CD4, around 87% CD8). Repertoires obtained by FACS sorting could include abundant clonotypes that entered as contaminants from the bulk population.

A single record per CDR3 protein comes from TCRdb applying MiXCR to the 5' RACE reads. The sample includes some 300,000 distinct CDR3 sequences, around 10% of them seen just once. The germline V gene encodes CDR1 KGHDR and CDR2 SFDVKD. V shed 7 bases and J shed 0 bases, with 12 bases lying between them. CDR3 length: 15 amino acids. Remarks on this clonotype: The antigen is not known.

The chain uses TRBV24-1 and TRBJ1-5; the D gene is possibly TRBD1 (6 bases). The sequence derives from a man aged 18-30 years who received the YFV17D yellow fever vaccine. Sequences were derived from CD4+ T cells sorted from PBMCs, sampled 5 days after the yellow fever booster vaccination. DNA for the CDR3: TGTGCCACCAGCGATGGGACATATAGCAATCAGCCCCAGCATTTT. This codes for CATSDGTYSNQPQHF.